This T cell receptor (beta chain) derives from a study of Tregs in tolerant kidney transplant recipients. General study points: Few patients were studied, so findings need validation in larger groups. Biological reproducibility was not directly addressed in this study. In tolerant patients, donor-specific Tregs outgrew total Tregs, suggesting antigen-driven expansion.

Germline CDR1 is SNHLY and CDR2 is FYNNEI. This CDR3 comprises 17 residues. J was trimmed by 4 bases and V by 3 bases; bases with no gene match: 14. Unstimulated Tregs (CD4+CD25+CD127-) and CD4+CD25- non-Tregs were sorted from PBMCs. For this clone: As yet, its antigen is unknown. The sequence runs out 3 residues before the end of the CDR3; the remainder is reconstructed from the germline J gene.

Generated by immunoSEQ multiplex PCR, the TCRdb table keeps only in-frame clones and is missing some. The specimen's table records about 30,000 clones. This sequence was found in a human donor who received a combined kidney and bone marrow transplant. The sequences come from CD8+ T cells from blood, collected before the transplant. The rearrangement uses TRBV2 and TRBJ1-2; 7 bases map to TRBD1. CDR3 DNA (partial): TGTGCCAGCAGTGATGAAATTAACAGGGGCCCTCTCTATGGC. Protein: CASSDEINRGPLYG. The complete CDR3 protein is CASSDEINRGPLYGYTF.